This is a list of T cell receptor beta chains from one sample in a study of post-analysis software for immune sequencing data. TCRdb redid the calling of the PCR reads with MiXCR, one entry per CDR3 protein. This sample carries about 760,000 distinct CDR3 sequences, about 32% of them seen once, and the ten largest clones take around 0.55%. What was sequenced was blood. Source of these receptors: a girl between 5 and 17 years old with multiple sclerosis. Each CDR3 is given with its conserved first and last residue. The D gene is left open where the match is weak. Clone size, where shown, is once, few, many, or a class for clones that have expanded.

>TRBV15|.|TRBJ1-5|.
CATSRAPGAGALNQPQHF
TGTGCCACCAGCAGAGCGCCAGGGGCCGGCGCCCTCAATCAGCCCCAGCATTTT
>TRBV6-5|.|TRBJ1-1|.
CATKREANTEAFF
TGTGCCACGAAAAGGGAGGCGAACACTGAAGCTTTCTTT
>TRBV7-2|.|TRBJ2-7|.
CASSVSGVSYEQYF
TGTGCCAGCAGCGTAAGTGGGGTCTCCTACGAGCAGTACTTC
>TRBV2|.|TRBJ2-3|few
CASSDRLVTDTQYF
TGTGCCAGCAGTGACCGACTAGTTACAGATACGCAGTATTTT
>TRBV29-1|TRBD2|TRBJ2-1|many
CSAGAGTTALKQFF
TGCAGCGCGGGAGCGGGGACTACAGCTTTAAAGCAGTTCTTC
>TRBV29-1|.|TRBJ1-5|few
CSVGTQPQHF
TGCAGCGTCGGTACGCAGCCCCAGCATTTT
>TRBV27|.|TRBJ1-2|.
CASGRNPAYGYTF
TGTGCCAGTGGCCGAAACCCCGCATATGGCTACACCTTC
>TRBV14|TRBD1|TRBJ2-5|.
CASSQRPRQGPHRGTQYF
TGTGCCAGCAGCCAACGACCAAGACAGGGCCCACATAGAGGGACCCAGTACTTC
>TRBV12-3/TRBV12-4|.|TRBJ1-6|.
CASSLADGDNSPLHF
TGTGCCAGCAGTTTAGCGGACGGAGATAATTCACCCCTCCACTTT
>TRBV5-6|.|TRBJ2-7|.
CASSWALGQRVSYEQYF
TGTGCCAGCAGCTGGGCATTGGGACAACGAGTTTCCTACGAGCAGTACTTC
>TRBV7-2|.|TRBJ1-4|few
CASSQWGGTNEKLFF
TGTGCCAGCAGCCAATGGGGGGGAACTAATGAAAAACTGTTTTTT
>TRBV28|.|TRBJ1-5|.
CASSRIRGGQPQHF
TGTGCCAGCAGTAGGATCCGAGGGGGGCAGCCCCAGCATTTT
>TRBV2|.|TRBJ2-5|few
CASSRDGRETQYF
TGTGCCAGCAGTAGGGACGGGCGAGAGACCCAGTACTTC
>TRBV29-1|TRBD1|TRBJ2-1|.
CSVSLSRDRFDEQFF
TGCAGCGTTTCTTTGTCCCGGGACAGGTTCGATGAGCAGTTCTTC
>TRBV7-2|.|TRBJ2-7|.
CASTFGVYRVEQYF
TGTGCCAGCACCTTTGGAGTGTACAGGGTCGAGCAGTACTTC
>TRBV10-3|.|TRBJ1-5|.
CAISPDIYQPQHF
TGTGCCATCAGCCCGGACATTTATCAGCCCCAGCATTTT
>TRBV6-5|.|TRBJ1-5|.
CASSYSIGVGGLNNQPQHF
TGTGCCAGCAGTTACTCGATTGGGGTTGGGGGTCTAAACAATCAGCCCCAGCATTTT
>TRBV29-1|.|TRBJ2-3|many
CSVAGPDTQYF
TGCAGCGTCGCCGGTCCAGATACGCAGTATTTT
>TRBV29-1|.|TRBJ2-7|.
CSVGTARATYEQYF
TGCAGCGTTGGTACGGCGCGGGCCACCTACGAGCAGTACTTC
>TRBV6-5|.|TRBJ1-1|.
CASSRDPNTEAFF
TGTGCCAGCAGCCGCGACCCGAACACTGAAGCTTTCTTT
>TRBV5-5|TRBD2|TRBJ2-4|.
CASSRLAETIAKNIQYF
TGTGCCAGCAGCAGACTAGCGGAAACGATAGCCAAAAACATTCAGTACTTC
>TRBV20-1|.|TRBJ2-3|few
CSASTGRGSTDTQYF
TGCAGTGCTAGTACGGGGCGAGGTAGCACAGATACGCAGTATTTT
>TRBV12-3/TRBV12-4|.|TRBJ1-2|once
CASSPTGIRGYTF
TGTGCCAGCAGTCCAACCGGGATTCGTGGCTACACCTTC
>TRBV20-1|.|TRBJ2-1|few
CSAKSLTRNDEQFF
TGCAGTGCCAAATCATTGACTAGGAACGATGAGCAGTTCTTC
>TRBV4-3|.|TRBJ2-1|.
CASSQGPTDEQFF
TGCGCCAGCAGCCAAGGACCCACTGATGAGCAGTTCTTC
>TRBV7-9|.|TRBJ1-6|few
CASSSLAEPLHF
TGTGCCAGCAGCTCCTTGGCGGAACCCCTCCACTTT
>TRBV5-1|.|TRBJ2-3|few
CASSLELSWADTQYF
TGCGCCAGCAGCTTGGAACTCTCCTGGGCAGATACGCAGTATTTT
>TRBV6-5|.|TRBJ2-7|.
CANRKERGEQYF
TGCGCCAACAGAAAGGAGAGGGGCGAGCAGTACTTC
>TRBV12-3/TRBV12-4|TRBD1|TRBJ2-5|.
CASNNRDRPYF
TGTGCCAGCAATAACCGGGACAGACCGTACTTC
>TRBV20-1|.|TRBJ2-2|once
CSARIGDGGELFF
TGCAGTGCTAGAATCGGCGACGGCGGGGAGCTGTTTTTT
>TRBV28|.|TRBJ1-5|.
CASEGTGARPQHF
TGTGCCAGCGAAGGGACGGGGGCTCGGCCCCAGCATTTT
>TRBV12-3/TRBV12-4|.|TRBJ2-5|.
CASSRTQTQYF
TGTGCCAGCAGTCGAACACAGACCCAGTACTTC
>TRBV6-5|.|TRBJ1-1|few
CASRLGLGGYTEAFF
TGTGCCAGCAGGCTTGGCCTAGGCGGGTACACTGAAGCTTTCTTT
>TRBV5-1|.|TRBJ2-5|few
CASSPEVTRPHQETQYF
TGCGCCAGCAGCCCGGAGGTGACTCGCCCCCACCAAGAGACCCAGTACTTC
>TRBV4-2|TRBD2|TRBJ2-1|.
CASSPGTSGSHRQFF
TGTGCCAGCAGCCCCGGGACTAGCGGGAGTCACCGGCAGTTCTTC
>TRBV2|TRBD2|TRBJ2-7|.
CASKPGGYHNEQYF
TGTGCCAGCAAACCGGGAGGGTATCACAATGAGCAGTACTTC
>TRBV7-2|.|TRBJ2-5|few
CASREGGAVRAQYF
TGTGCCAGCAGGGAGGGTGGTGCGGTTAGAGCCCAGTACTTC
>TRBV5-1|TRBD1|TRBJ2-5|.
CASSLETGSPETQYF
TGCGCCAGCAGCTTGGAGACAGGGAGTCCGGAGACCCAGTACTTC
>TRBV6-2/TRBV6-3|.|TRBJ2-1|few
CASRPVGLNEQFF
TGTGCCAGCAGGCCAGTGGGGCTCAATGAGCAGTTCTTC
>TRBV10-3|.|TRBJ1-2|.
CAISELGDGPQRDGYTF
TGTGCCATCAGTGAGTTAGGGGACGGCCCTCAAAGGGATGGCTACACCTTC
>TRBV11-3|.|TRBJ2-3|few
CASSAPGFDTQYF
TGTGCCAGCAGCGCACCAGGGTTTGATACGCAGTATTTT
>TRBV20-1|.|TRBJ2-5|.
CSARDRRGWETQYF
TGCAGTGCTAGAGACCGCAGGGGCTGGGAGACCCAGTACTTC
>TRBV5-1|.|TRBJ2-3|.
CASSAWKIDTQYF
TGCGCCAGCAGCGCCTGGAAGATAGATACGCAGTATTTT
>TRBV7-2|.|TRBJ2-7|.
CASSPGREQYF
TGTGCCAGCAGCCCGGGGCGCGAGCAGTACTTC
>TRBV5-1|.|TRBJ2-1|many
CASSWGTYNEQFF
TGCGCCAGCAGCTGGGGGACATACAATGAGCAGTTCTTC
>TRBV12-3/TRBV12-4|TRBD2|TRBJ2-5|few
CASSGGAQETQYF
TGTGCCAGCAGCGGGGGGGCACAAGAGACCCAGTACTTC
>TRBV11-2|TRBD1|TRBJ2-3|many
CASSAGTGGTDTQYF
TGTGCCAGCAGCGCCGGGACAGGGGGCACAGATACGCAGTATTTT
>TRBV10-3|.|TRBJ2-3|few
CAIDGRGGESTDTQYF
TGTGCCATCGACGGACGAGGCGGGGAGAGCACAGATACGCAGTATTTT
>TRBV15|.|TRBJ2-7|.
CATSRDKGGFYEQYF
TGTGCCACCAGCAGAGACAAGGGGGGATTTTACGAGCAGTACTTC